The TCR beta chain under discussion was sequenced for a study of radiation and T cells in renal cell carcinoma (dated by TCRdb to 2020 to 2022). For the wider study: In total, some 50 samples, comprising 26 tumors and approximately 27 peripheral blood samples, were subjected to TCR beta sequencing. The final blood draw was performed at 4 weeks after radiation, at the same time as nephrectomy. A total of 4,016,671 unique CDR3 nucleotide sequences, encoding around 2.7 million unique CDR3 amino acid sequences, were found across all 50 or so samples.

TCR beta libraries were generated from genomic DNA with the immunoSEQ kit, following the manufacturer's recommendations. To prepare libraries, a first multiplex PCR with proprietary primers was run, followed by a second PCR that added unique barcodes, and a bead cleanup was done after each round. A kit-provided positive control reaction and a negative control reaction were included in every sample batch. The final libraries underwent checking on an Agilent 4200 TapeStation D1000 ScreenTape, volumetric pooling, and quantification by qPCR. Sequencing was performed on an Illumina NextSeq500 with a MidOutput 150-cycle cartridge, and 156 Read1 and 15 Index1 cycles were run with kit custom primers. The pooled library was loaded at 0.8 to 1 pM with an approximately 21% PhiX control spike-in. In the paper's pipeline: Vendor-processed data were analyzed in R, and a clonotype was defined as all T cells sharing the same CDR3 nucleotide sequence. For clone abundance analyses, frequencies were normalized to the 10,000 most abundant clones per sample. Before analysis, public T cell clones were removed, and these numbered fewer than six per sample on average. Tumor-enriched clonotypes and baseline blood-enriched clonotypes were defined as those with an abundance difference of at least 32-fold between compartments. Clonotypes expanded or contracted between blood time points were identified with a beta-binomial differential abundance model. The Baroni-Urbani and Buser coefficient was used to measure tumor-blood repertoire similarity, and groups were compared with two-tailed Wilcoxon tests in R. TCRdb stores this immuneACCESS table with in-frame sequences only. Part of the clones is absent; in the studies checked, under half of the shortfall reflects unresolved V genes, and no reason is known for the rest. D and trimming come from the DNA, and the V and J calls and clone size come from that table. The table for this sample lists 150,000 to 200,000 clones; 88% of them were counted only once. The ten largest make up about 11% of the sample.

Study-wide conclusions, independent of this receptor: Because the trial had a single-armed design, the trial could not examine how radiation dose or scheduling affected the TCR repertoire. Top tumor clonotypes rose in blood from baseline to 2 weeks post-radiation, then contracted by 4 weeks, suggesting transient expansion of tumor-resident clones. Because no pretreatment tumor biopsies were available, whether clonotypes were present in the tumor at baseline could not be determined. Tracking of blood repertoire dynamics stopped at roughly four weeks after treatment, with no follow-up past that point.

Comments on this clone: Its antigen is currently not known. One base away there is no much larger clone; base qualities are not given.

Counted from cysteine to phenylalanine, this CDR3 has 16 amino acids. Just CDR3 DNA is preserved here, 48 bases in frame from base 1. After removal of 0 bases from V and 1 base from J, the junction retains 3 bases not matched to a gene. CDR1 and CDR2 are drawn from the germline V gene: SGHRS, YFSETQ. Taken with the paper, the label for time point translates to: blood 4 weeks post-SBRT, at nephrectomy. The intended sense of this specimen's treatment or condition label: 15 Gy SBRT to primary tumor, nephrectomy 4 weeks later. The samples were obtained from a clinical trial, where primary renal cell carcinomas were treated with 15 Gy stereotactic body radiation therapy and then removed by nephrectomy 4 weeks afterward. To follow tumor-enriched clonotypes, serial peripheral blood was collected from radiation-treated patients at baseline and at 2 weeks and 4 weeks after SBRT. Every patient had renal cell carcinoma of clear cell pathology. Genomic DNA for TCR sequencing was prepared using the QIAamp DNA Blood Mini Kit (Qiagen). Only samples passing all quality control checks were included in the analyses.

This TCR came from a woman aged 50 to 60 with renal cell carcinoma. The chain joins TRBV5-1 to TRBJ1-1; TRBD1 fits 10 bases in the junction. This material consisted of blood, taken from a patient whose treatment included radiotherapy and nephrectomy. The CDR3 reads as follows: CASSLGDRGQNTEAFF. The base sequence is TGCGCCAGCAGCTTGGGGGACAGGGGCCAGAACACTGAAGCTTTCTTT.